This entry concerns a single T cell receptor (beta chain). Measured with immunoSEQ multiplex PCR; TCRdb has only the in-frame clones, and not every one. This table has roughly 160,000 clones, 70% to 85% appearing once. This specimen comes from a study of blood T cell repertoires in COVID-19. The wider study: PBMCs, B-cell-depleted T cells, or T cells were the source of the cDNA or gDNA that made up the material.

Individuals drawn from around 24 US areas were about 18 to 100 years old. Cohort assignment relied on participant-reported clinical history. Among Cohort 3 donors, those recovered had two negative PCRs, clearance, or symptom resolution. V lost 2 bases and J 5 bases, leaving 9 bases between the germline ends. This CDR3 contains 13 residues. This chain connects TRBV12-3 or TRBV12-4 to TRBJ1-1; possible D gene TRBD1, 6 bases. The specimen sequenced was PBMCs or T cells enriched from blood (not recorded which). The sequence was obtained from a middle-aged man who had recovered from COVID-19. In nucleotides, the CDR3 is TGTGCCAGCAGTTTACAGGGGTGGACTGAAGCTTTCTTT. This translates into CASSLQGWTEAFF.